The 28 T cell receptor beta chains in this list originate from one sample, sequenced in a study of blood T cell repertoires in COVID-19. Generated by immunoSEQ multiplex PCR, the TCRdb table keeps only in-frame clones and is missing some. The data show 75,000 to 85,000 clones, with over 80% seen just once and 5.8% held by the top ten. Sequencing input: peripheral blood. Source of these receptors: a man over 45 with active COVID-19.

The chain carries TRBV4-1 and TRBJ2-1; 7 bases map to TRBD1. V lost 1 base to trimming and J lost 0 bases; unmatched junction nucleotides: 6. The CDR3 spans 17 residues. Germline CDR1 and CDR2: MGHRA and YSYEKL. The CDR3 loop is CASSQAWTGDSYNEQFF. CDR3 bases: TGCGCCAGCAGCCAAGCATGGACAGGAGACTCCTACAATGAGCAGTTCTTC.

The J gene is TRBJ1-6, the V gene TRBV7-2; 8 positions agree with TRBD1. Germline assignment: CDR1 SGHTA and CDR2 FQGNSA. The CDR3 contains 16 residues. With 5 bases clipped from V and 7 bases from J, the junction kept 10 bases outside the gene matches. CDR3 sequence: CASSPNQGAANSPLHF. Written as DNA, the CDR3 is TGTGCCAGCAGCCCCAACCAGGGGGCGGCGAATTCACCCCTCCACTTT.

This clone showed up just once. The DNA for the CDR3 is TGTGCCAGTAGTAAGGCAGGGGGTACTGAAGCTTTCTTT. Amino acid sequence: CASSKAGGTEAFF. The chain has TRBV19 and TRBJ1-1, with 7 bases lining up with TRBD1. V shed 4 bases and J 5 bases; nucleotides not matched to a gene: 4. The CDR3 has 13 residues. Per germline, CDR1 LNHDA and CDR2 SQIVND (reference sequence).

CDR3 in DNA: TGTGCCAGTAGTATAGGGCATAACTATGGCTACACCTTC. This encodes CASSIGHNYGYTF. J is TRBJ1-2 and V is TRBV19; no clear D. V shed 1 base and J shed 1 base, with 4 bases lying between them. Germline V gene sequence: CDR1 LNHDA, CDR2 SQIVND (reference sequence). The CDR3 totals 13 residues. Using reference TRBV19 and TRBJ1-2 for the parts outside the CDR3, the full variable domain is DGGITQSPKYLFRKEGQNVTLSCEQNLNHDAMYWYRQDPGQGLRLIYYSQIVNDFQKGDIAEGYSVSREKKESFPLTVTSAQKNPTAFYLCASSIGHNYGYTFGSGTRLTVV.

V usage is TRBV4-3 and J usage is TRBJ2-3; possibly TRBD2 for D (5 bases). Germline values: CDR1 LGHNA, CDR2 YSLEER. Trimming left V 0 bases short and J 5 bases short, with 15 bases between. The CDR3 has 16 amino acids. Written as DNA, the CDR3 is TGCGCCAGCAGCCAAGATGCACGGACCGGGGAAGATACGCAGTATTTT. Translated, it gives CASSQDARTGEDTQYF.

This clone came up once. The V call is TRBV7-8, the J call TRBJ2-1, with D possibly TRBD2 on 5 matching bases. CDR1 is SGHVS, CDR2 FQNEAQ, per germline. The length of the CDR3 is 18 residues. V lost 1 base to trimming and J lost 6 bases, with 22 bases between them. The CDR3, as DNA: TGTGCCAGCAGCTTAGGAGGGTCGGGCGGAATAAGTACCAATGAGCAGTTCTTC. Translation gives CASSLGGSGGISTNEQFF.

The DNA of the CDR3 is TGCAGCGTTTCCTCTAGCGGGAGACCCTACGAGCAGTACTTC. It specifies CSVSSSGRPYEQYF. This chain uses TRBV29-1 with TRBJ2-7; 10 nucleotides align to TRBD2. Trimming removed 5 bases from V and 2 bases from J; junction bases left unmatched: 6. CDR3 length equals 14 residues. Germline-derived CDR1 and CDR2 are SQVTM and ANQGSEA.

The CDR3 nucleotides read TGTGCCTGGAGCAACGGACAGGCTGGAAACACCATATATTTT. Protein sequence: CAWSNGQAGNTIYF. V and J are TRBV30 and TRBJ1-3; TRBD1 matches 7 bases. Germline lookup yields CDR1 GTSNPN and CDR2 SVGIG (reference sequence). The CDR3 extends over 14 amino acids. The J segment lost 2 bases and the V segment lost 3 bases, leaving 4 bases of the junction unmatched.

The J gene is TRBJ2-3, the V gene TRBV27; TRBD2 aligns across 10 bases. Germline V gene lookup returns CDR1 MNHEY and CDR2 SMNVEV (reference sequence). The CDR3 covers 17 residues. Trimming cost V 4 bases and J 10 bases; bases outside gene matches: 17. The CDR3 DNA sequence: TGTGCCAGCAGTTCTGCGAGGCTAGCGGGGGAGGAGTATCCGCAGTATTTT. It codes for CASSSARLAGEEYPQYF.

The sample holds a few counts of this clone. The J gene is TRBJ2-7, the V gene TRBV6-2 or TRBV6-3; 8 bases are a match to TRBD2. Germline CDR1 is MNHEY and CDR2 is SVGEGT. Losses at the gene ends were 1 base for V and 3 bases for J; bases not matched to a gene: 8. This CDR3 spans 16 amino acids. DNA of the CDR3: TGTGCCAGCAGTTACTTCCGGCGGGGGGATGACTACGAGCAGTACTTC. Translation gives CASSYFRRGDDYEQYF.

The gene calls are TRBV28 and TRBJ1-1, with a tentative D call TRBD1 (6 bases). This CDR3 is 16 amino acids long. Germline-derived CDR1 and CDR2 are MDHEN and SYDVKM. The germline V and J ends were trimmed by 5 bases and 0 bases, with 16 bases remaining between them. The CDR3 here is CASSPWTAGVNTEAFF. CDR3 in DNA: TGTGCCAGCAGTCCCTGGACAGCAGGCGTGAACACTGAAGCTTTCTTT.

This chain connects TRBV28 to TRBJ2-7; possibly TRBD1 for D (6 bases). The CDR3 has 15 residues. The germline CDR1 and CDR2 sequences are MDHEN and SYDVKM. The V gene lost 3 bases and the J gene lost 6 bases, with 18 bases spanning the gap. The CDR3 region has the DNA TGTGCCAGCAGTTTCACGTTATTACAGGGTCGCGAGCAGTACTTC. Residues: CASSFTLLQGREQYF.

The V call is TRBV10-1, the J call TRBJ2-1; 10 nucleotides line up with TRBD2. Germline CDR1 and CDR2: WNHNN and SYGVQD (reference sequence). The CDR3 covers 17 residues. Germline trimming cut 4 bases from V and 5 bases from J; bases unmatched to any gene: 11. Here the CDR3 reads CASSGTQLAGINNEQFF. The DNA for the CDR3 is TGCGCCAGCAGTGGCACCCAACTAGCGGGGATTAACAATGAGCAGTTCTTC.

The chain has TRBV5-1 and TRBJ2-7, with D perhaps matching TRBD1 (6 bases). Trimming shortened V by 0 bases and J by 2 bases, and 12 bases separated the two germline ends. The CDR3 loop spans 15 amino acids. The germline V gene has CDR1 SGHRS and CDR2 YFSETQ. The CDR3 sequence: CASSLVGQGPYEQYF. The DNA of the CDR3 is TGCGCCAGCAGCTTGGTGGGACAAGGACCCTACGAGCAGTACTTC. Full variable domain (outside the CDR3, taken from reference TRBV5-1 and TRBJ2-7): KAGVTQTPRYLIKTRGQQVTLSCSPISGHRSVSWYQQTPGQGLQFLFEYFSETQRNKGNFPGRFSGRQFSNSRSEMNVSTLELGDSALYLCASSLVGQGPYEQYFGPGTRLTVT.

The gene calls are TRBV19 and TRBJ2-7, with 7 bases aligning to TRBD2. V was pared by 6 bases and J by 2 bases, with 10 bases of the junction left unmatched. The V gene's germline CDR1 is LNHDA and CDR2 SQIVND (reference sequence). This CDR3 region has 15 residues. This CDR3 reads CASSDRGGGTYEQYF. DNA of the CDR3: TGTGCCAGTAGCGACCGCGGCGGGGGAACCTACGAGCAGTACTTC.

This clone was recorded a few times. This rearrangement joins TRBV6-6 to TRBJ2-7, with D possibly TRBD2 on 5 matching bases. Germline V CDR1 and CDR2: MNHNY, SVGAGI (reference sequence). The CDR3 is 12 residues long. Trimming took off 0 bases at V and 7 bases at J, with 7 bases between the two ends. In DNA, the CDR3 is TGTGCCAGCAGTTACTCCCGGGAAGAGCAGTACTTC. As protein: CASSYSREEQYF.

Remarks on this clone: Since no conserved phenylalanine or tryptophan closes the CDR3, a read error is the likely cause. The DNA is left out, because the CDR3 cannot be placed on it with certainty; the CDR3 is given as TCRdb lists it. CDR3 region: CASSLRGGRGIV. The chain is built from TRBV21-1 and TRBJ1-1. TRBV21-1 is deemed a pseudogene. Including both end residues, the CDR3 is 12 amino acids long.

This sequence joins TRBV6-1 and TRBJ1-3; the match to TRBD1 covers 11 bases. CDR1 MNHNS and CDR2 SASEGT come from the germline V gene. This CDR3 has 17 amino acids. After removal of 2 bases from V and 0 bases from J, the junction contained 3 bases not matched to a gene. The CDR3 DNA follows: TGTGCCAGCAGTGAAAAGGGGACAGGGGGCTCTGGAAACACCATATATTTT. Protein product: CASSEKGTGGSGNTIYF.

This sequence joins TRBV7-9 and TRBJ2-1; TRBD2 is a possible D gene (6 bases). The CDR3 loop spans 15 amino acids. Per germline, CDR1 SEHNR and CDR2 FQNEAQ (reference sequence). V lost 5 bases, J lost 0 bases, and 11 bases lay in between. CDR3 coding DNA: TGTGCCAGCAGCCCGCGGGGTAGCTCCTACAATGAGCAGTTCTTC. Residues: CASSPRGSSYNEQFF.

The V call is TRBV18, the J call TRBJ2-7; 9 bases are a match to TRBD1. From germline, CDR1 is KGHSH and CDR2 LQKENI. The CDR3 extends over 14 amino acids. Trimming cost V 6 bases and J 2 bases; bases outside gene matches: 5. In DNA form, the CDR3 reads TGTGCCAGCTCTAAGGGACAGGGCGCCTACGAGCAGTACTTC. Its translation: CASSKGQGAYEQYF. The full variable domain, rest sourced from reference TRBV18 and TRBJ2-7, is NAGVMQNPRHLVRRRGQEARLRCSPMKGHSHVYWYRQLPEEGLKFMVYLQKENIIDESGMPKERFSAEFPKEGPSILRIQQVVRGDSAAYFCASSKGQGAYEQYFGPGTRLTVT.

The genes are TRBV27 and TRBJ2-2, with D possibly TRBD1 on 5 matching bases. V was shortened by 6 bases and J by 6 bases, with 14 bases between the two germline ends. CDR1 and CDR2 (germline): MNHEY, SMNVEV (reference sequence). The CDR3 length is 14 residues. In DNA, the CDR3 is TGTGCCAGCAGCCGGGCAGGGTTTCCCGGGGAGCTGTTTTTT. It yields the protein CASSRAGFPGELFF.

DNA of the CDR3: TGCGCCAGCAGCTTCAGGCAGGGTGGGGGGAATGAAGCTTTCTTT. Translation gives CASSFRQGGGNEAFF. The chain has TRBV5-1 and TRBJ1-1, with D perhaps TRBD1 (5 bases). The CDR3 covers 15 residues. V was cut by 2 bases and J by 7 bases, with 18 bases left in between. Germline CDR1 SGHRS, CDR2 YFSETQ.

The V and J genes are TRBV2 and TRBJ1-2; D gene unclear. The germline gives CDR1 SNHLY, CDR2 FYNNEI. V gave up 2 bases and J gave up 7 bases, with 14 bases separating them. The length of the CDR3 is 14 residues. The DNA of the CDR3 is TGTGCCAGCAGTGAAAGTCGTGACATAAGTGGCTACACCTTC. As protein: CASSESRDISGYTF.

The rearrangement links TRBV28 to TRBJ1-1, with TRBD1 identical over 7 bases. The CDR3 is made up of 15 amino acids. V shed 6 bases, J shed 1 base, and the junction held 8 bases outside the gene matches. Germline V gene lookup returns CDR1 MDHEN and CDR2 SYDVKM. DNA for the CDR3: TGTGCCAGCAGCACCAGACAGGGTGCGAACACTGAAGCTTTCTTT. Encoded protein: CASSTRQGANTEAFF.

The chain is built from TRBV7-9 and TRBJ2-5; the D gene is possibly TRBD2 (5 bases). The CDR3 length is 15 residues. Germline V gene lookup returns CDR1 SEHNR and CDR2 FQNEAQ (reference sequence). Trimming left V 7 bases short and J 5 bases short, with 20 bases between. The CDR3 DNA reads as TGTGCCAGCACTCCTTCCCGGGGAGTGGTCGAGACCCAGTACTTC. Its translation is CASTPSRGVVETQYF. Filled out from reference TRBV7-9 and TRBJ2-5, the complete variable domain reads DTGVSQNPRHKITKRGQNVTFRCDPISEHNRLYWYRQTLGQGPEFLTYFQNEAQLEKSRLLSDRFSAERPKGSFSTLEIQRTEQGDSAMYLCASTPSRGVVETQYFGPGTRLLVL.

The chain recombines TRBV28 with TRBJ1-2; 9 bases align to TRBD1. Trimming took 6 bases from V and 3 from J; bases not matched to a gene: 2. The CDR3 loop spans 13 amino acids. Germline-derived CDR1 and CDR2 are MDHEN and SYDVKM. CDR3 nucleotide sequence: TGTGCCAGCAGCCGGGACAGGGACTATGGCTACACCTTC. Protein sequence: CASSRDRDYGYTF.

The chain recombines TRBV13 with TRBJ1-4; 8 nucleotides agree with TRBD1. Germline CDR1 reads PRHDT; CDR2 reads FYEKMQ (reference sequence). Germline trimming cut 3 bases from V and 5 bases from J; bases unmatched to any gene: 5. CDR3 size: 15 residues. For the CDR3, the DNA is TGTGCCAGCAGCTTGCGACAGGGGAAAAATGAAAAACTGTTTTTT. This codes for CASSLRQGKNEKLFF.

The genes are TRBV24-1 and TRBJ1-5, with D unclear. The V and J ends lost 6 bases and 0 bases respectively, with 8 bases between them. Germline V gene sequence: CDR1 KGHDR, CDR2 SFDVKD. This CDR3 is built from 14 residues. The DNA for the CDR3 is TGTGCCACCAGTTGGGCGGGTAGCAATCAGCCCCAGCATTTT. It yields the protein CATSWAGSNQPQHF.